The clone carrying this T cell receptor beta chain was recorded only once. The antigen remains undetermined. This specimen belongs to a study of T cell responses to AZD1222 COVID-19 vaccine. Study-wide results and caveats: Spike regions recognized by vaccine-associated CD4 TCRs spanned the protein, led by 160-218 and 743-854.

Germline CDR1 and CDR2: SGHVS and FNYEAQ. Trimming took off 5 bases at V and 5 bases at J, with 12 bases between the two ends. This CDR3 is 13 amino acids long. Sequencing was performed with immunoSEQ multiplex PCR; in TCRdb, only in-frame clones are kept and a portion is missing. Counted here are roughly 110,000 clones, around 90% occurring once; the ten biggest clones make up approximately 4.5%. This specimen consisted of peripheral blood, obtained on day 0 of AZD1222 vaccination. V gene TRBV7-6 combines with J gene TRBJ1-1, with D tentatively TRBD1 (5 bases). This clonotype was obtained from an adult in good health. The CDR3 bases are TGTGCCAGCAGCCTCTTCCGGGGGACTGAAGCTTTCTTT. The encoded protein is CASSLFRGTEAFF. The full variable domain, in which reference TRBV7-6 and TRBJ1-1 provide the parts outside the CDR3, is GAGVSQSPRYKVTKRGQDVALRCDPISGHVSLYWYRQALGQGPEFLTYFNYEAQQDKSGLPNDRFSAERPEGSISTLTIQRTEQRDSAMYRCASSLFRGTEAFFGQGTRLTVV.